This T cell receptor (beta chain) comes out of a study of T cells after yellow fever vaccination. Across the study: Preparation of the low-cell-number fractions used SMART-Seq v4 Ultra Low Input. Study-wide results and caveats: The appearance of a small share of clonotypes in both CD4 and CD8 compartments was observed. Post-booster reappearance was seen for most primary-vaccination clones (96% CD4, roughly 86% CD8).

By 5'RACE template switching, TCR cDNA was produced, with a universal primer site and UMIs added in the process. TCRdb independently ran MiXCR on the 5' RACE reads; one entry per CDR3 protein. The table lists hundreds of thousands of distinct CDR3 sequences, 18% of them singletons, with about 18% in the top ten. The CDR3 sequence is 13 residues long. Per the germline V gene, CDR1 is DFQATT and CDR2 is SNEGSKA (reference sequence). The germline V and J ends were trimmed by 6 bases and 6 bases, with 17 bases remaining between them. A note on this clonotype: As yet, its antigen is unknown.

The TCR comes from a man between 18 and 35 years old who received the YFV17D yellow fever vaccine. The material was PBMCs, obtained before the yellow fever booster vaccination. The chain carries TRBV20-1 and TRBJ1-2, with a possible D match to TRBD1 (6 bases). The CDR3: CSAASKQGNGYTF. CDR3 sequence (DNA): TGCAGTGCCGCTAGCAAACAGGGAAATGGCTACACCTTC.